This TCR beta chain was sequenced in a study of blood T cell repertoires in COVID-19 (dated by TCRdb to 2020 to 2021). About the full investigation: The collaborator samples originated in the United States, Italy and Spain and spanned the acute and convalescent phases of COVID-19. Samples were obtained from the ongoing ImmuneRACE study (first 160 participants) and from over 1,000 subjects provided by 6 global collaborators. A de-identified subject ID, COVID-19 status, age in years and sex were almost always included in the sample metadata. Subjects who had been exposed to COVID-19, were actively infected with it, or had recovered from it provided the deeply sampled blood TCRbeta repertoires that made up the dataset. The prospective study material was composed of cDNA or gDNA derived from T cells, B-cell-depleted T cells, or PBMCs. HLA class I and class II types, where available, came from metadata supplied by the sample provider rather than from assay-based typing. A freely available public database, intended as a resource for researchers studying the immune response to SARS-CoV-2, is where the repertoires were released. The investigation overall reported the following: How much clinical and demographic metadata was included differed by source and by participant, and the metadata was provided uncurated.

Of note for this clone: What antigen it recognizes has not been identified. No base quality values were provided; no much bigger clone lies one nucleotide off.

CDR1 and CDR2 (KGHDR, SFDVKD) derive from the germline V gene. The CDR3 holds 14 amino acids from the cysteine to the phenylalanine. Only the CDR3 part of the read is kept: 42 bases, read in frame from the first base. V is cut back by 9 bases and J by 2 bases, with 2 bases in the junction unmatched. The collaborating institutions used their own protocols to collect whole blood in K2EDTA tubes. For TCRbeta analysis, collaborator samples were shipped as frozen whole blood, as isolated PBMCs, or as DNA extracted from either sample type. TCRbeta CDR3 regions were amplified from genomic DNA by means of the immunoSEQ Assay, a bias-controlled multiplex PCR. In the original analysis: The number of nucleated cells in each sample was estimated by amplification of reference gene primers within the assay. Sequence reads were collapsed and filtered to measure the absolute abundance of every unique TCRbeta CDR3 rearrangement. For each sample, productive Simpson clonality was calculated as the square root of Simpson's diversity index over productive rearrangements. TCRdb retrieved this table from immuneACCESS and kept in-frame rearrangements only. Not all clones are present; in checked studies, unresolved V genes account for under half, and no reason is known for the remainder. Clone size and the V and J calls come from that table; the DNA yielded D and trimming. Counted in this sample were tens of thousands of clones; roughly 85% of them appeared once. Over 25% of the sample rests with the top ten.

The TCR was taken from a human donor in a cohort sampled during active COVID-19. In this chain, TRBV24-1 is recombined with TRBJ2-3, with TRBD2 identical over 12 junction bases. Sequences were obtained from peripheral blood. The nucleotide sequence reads TGTGCCACCGGACTAGCGGGAAACACAGATACGCAGTATTTT. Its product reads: CATGLAGNTDTQYF.